Listed here are 31 T cell receptor beta chains from one sample, sequenced in a study of T-cell reconstitution after alpha-beta-depleted transplantation in children. It was with unique molecular identifiers that the TCRbeta library was prepared. TCRdb reanalysed the PCR reads using MiXCR and keeps one entry per CDR3 protein. Altogether about 980,000 distinct CDR3 sequences are present, about 29% being singletons, with the ten largest covering about 28%. The sequenced sample was PBMCs, mostly from graft donor cells, obtained 360 days after TCRalphabeta/CD19-depleted stem cell transplant. The receptors originated from a boy younger than two who had a stem cell transplant for SCID, so the T cells may come from the graft donor.

The chain combines TRBV9 with TRBJ2-5, with TRBD2 as a possible D gene (6 bases). The V gene lost 0 bases and the J gene lost 10 bases, with 13 bases spanning the gap. The germline V gene encodes CDR1 SGDLS and CDR2 YYNGEE. This CDR3 region has 13 residues. This CDR3 reads CASSVDLTGSQYF. The CDR3 coding sequence is TGTGCCAGCAGCGTAGACTTAACCGGGAGCCAGTACTTC.

This clonotype has only a few counts. V gene TRBV5-1 combines with J gene TRBJ2-1, with TRBD1 identical over 9 bases. The CDR3 sequence is 16 residues long. The V gene's germline CDR1 is SGHRS and CDR2 YFSETQ. After removal of 4 bases from V and 2 bases from J, the junction contained 7 bases not matched to a gene. The chain's CDR3 is CASSPGQGSPYNEQFF. Here the CDR3 DNA reads TGCGCCAGCAGCCCCGGACAGGGGAGTCCCTACAATGAGCAGTTCTTC.

The DNA for the CDR3 is TGTGCCAGCAGTTTATCTGGCAGTTGGACTGAAGCTTTCTTT. Translation gives CASSLSGSWTEAFF. This chain links TRBV27 with TRBJ1-1; D is uncertain. Germline-derived CDR1 and CDR2 are MNHEY and SMNVEV (reference sequence). Between the trimmed V and J ends, which lost 0 bases and 5 bases, there was a span of 10 bases. The CDR3 length is 14 residues.

The V and J genes are TRBV6-5 and TRBJ2-1; weak D call: TRBD2 (6 bases). The length of the CDR3 is 15 residues. The germline V and J ends were trimmed by 1 base and 3 bases, with 10 bases remaining between them. Germline-derived CDR1 and CDR2 are MNHEY and SVGAGI. The CDR3 region is CASSYLGGLYNEQFF. CDR3 sequence (DNA): TGTGCCAGCAGTTACTTGGGGGGTCTCTACAATGAGCAGTTCTTC.

This clonotype was recorded a few times. The J gene is TRBJ2-1, the V gene TRBV11-2, with D unresolved. V lost 2 bases and J 0 bases, leaving 11 bases between the germline ends. CDR1 SGHAT and CDR2 FQNNGV come from the germline V gene. CDR3 size: 16 residues. The CDR3 DNA reads as TGTGCCAGCAGCTTACTGTCTACCATCTCCTACAATGAGCAGTTCTTC. Translated: CASSLLSTISYNEQFF.

This clonotype was seen a single time. The genes are TRBV4-2 and TRBJ2-4; the match to TRBD1 covers 7 bases. CDR1 is LGHNA, CDR2 YNFKEQ, per germline. The length of the CDR3 is 21 residues. Trimming took 0 bases from V and 2 from J; bases not matched to a gene: 19. CDR3 sequence (DNA): TGTGCCAGCAGCCAAGATTCGGGACAGACCTTTGCTAGGACTTCCAAAAACATTCAGTACTTC. Residues: CASSQDSGQTFARTSKNIQYF.

The DNA of the CDR3 is TGCAGCGTTGAAGATCCTTTTGGGACAGGGGCCACAGATACGCAGTATTTT. This gives the protein CSVEDPFGTGATDTQYF. This chain connects TRBV29-1 to TRBJ2-3; 10 bases line up with TRBD1. CDR3 length equals 17 residues. V dropped 0 bases and J dropped 2; count of bases not matched to a gene: 8. CDR1 and CDR2 (germline): SQVTM, ANQGSEA.

This chain connects TRBV7-9 to TRBJ1-1; 9 positions match TRBD1. The CDR3 loop spans 16 amino acids. Germline loops: CDR1 SEHNR, CDR2 FQNEAQ (reference sequence). After removal of 2 bases from V and 4 bases from J, the junction contained 8 bases not matched to a gene. This chain's CDR3 is CASSLTTGGWVTEAFF. The CDR3 DNA sequence: TGTGCCAGCAGCTTAACGACAGGGGGATGGGTCACTGAAGCTTTCTTT.

J is TRBJ2-7 and V is TRBV27; 7 nucleotides agree with TRBD2. The trim removed 4 bases at V and 1 base at J, leaving 7 bases unmatched. The CDR3 runs 15 residues. CDR1 and CDR2 from the germline V gene are MNHEY and SMNVEV (reference sequence). CDR3 region: CASSSPGTKSYEQYF. In DNA, the CDR3 is TGTGCCAGCAGTTCCCCCGGGACTAAGTCCTACGAGCAGTACTTC.

The chain recombines TRBV4-1 with TRBJ2-7; 7 bases are shared with TRBD2. There are 17 residues in the CDR3. Germline assignment: CDR1 MGHRA and CDR2 YSYEKL. The J segment lost 3 bases and the V segment lost 0 bases, leaving 11 bases of the junction unmatched. The CDR3 is CASSQDSRTRTRYEQYF. CDR3 bases: TGCGCCAGCAGCCAAGATTCCCGGACTAGGACTCGCTACGAGCAGTACTTC.

The V call is TRBV27, the J call TRBJ1-1; D unresolved. This CDR3 has 13 residues. CDR1 MNHEY and CDR2 SMNVEV come from the germline V gene (reference sequence). The germline V and J ends were trimmed by 1 base and 1 base, with 4 bases remaining between them. CDR3 residues: CASSLYRNTEAFF. The CDR3 nucleotides read TGTGCCAGCAGTTTATATCGGAACACTGAAGCTTTCTTT.

This clonotype was counted a few times. The chain is built from TRBV30 and TRBJ2-7; TRBD2 might be the D (6 bases). Germline CDR1 is GTSNPN and CDR2 is SVGIG (reference sequence). CDR3 length: 11 residues. V shed 4 bases and J shed 4 bases, with 8 bases lying between them. For the CDR3, the DNA is TGTGCCTGGAACGGGGGTTACGAGCAGTACTTC. Protein product: CAWNGGYEQYF.

The chain uses TRBV24-1 and TRBJ1-5, with 7 bases fitting TRBD1. Germline values: CDR1 KGHDR, CDR2 SFDVKD. J gave up 5 bases and V 2 bases, and 2 bases lay outside the gene matches. This CDR3 region has 14 residues. CDR3 in DNA: TGTGCCACCAGTGATTCAGGGGGGGATCAGCCCCAGCATTTT. Translation gives CATSDSGGDQPQHF.

The chain couples TRBV7-2 to TRBJ2-5; either TRBD1 or TRBD2 may supply D (7 bases each). The germline CDR1 and CDR2 sequences are SGHTA and FQGNSA. The CDR3 consists of 14 residues. The V end lost 1 base, the J end lost 7 bases, and 13 bases lay between the germline ends. The chain's CDR3 is CASSLGRGRVTQYF. DNA of the CDR3: TGTGCCAGCAGCTTAGGCAGGGGGAGGGTGACCCAGTACTTC. Combining the CDR3 with reference TRBV7-2 and TRBJ2-5 gives the whole variable domain GAGVSQSPSNKVTEKGKDVELRCDPISGHTALYWYRQSLGQGLEFLIYFQGNSAPDKSGLPSDRFSAERTGGSVSTLTIQRTQQEDSAVYLCASSLGRGRVTQYFGPGTRLLVL.

This clonotype has more than one count but fewer than ten. The rearrangement joins TRBV5-1 to TRBJ2-2, with a possible D match to TRBD2 (5 bases). This CDR3 is built from 16 residues. Germline assignment: CDR1 SGHRS and CDR2 YFSETQ. Between the trimmed V and J ends, which lost 3 bases and 4 bases, there was a span of 16 bases. The CDR3 DNA reads TGCGCCAGCAGCTCACCCCTTGGGGAGCGCACCGGGGAGCTGTTTTTT. Its protein is CASSSPLGERTGELFF. The entire variable domain, with the rest obtained from reference TRBV5-1 and TRBJ2-2, is as follows: KAGVTQTPRYLIKTRGQQVTLSCSPISGHRSVSWYQQTPGQGLQFLFEYFSETQRNKGNFPGRFSGRQFSNSRSEMNVSTLELGDSALYLCASSSPLGERTGELFFGEGSRLTVL.

The chain uses TRBV4-2 and TRBJ2-3; no clear D gene. The ends were cut back, 1 base at V and 0 bases at J, with 17 bases in the middle. The CDR3 runs to 18 residues. Germline CDR1 is LGHNA and CDR2 is YNFKEQ. The CDR3 loop is CASSQVTALMLSTDTQYF. CDR3 DNA sequence: TGTGCCAGCAGCCAAGTAACTGCCCTAATGCTTAGCACAGATACGCAGTATTTT.

A few counts support this clonotype. V and J are TRBV16 and TRBJ1-1; 7 positions agree with TRBD1. This CDR3 region has 17 residues. Per the germline V gene, CDR1 is KGHSY and CDR2 is FQNENV. V lost 2 bases to trimming and J lost 4 bases; unmatched junction nucleotides: 13. CDR3 amino acids: CASSQRGGADYLTEAFF. Written as DNA, the CDR3 is TGTGCCAGCAGCCAAAGAGGGGGCGCAGACTACCTCACTGAAGCTTTCTTT.

This clonotype was counted between two and nine times. V gene TRBV7-9 combines with J gene TRBJ2-7; tentatively, D is TRBD1 (5 bases). The CDR3 contains 13 residues. CDR1 SEHNR and CDR2 FQNEAQ come from the germline V gene (reference sequence). Trimming removed 5 bases from V and 4 bases from J, with 12 bases in between. CDR3 in amino acids: CASSTRVGYEQYF. The CDR3 DNA sequence: TGTGCCAGCAGCACCAGGGTGGGGTACGAGCAGTACTTC.

The chain recombines TRBV4-3 with TRBJ1-6; the D is unclear. This CDR3 is 15 amino acids long. Germline V gives CDR1 LGHNA, CDR2 YSLEER. With 0 bases removed from V and 9 bases from J, the gap between germline ends came to 12 bases. CDR3 nucleotide sequence: TGCGCCAGCAGCCAAGAACTGATGGTGGGTTCACCCCTCCACTTT. It codes for CASSQELMVGSPLHF.

This sequence joins TRBV12-3 or TRBV12-4 and TRBJ2-7, with D perhaps TRBD1 or TRBD2 (6 bases each). V lost 4 bases, J lost 7 bases, and 17 bases lay in between. CDR3 length equals 14 residues. The DNA for the CDR3 is TGTGCCAGCAGTTCTGGTAGGGGGGCGGGGGAGCAGTACTTC. Its protein is CASSSGRGAGEQYF.

The chain joins TRBV12-3 or TRBV12-4 to TRBJ1-6; D is perhaps TRBD1 (5 bases). CDR3 length equals 17 residues. Between the trimmed V and J ends, which lost 8 bases and 0 bases, there was a span of 17 bases. CDR3 in DNA: TGTGCCAGCGGAGGGGAATGGAGCAGCTCCTATAATTCACCCCTCCACTTT. Encoded protein: CASGGEWSSSYNSPLHF.

V and J are TRBV28 and TRBJ2-3; D remains unclear. CDR1 is MDHEN and CDR2 is SYDVKM in the germline V gene. The CDR3 sequence is 12 residues long. V lost 5 bases and J lost 4, with 7 bases in between. The CDR3 loop reads CASSHNPDTQYF. CDR3 nucleotide sequence: TGTGCCAGCAGTCATAACCCAGATACGCAGTATTTT.

The J gene is TRBJ2-1, the V gene TRBV7-9; D is unresolved. V lost 1 base to trimming and J lost 8 bases, with 9 bases between them. The CDR3 has 13 residues. Germline V lookup: CDR1 SEHNR, CDR2 FQNEAQ (reference sequence). For the CDR3, the DNA is TGTGCCAGCAGCTTAGTCAGCTGGGATGAGCAGTTCTTC. Encoded protein: CASSLVSWDEQFF.

The chain combines TRBV16 with TRBJ2-7; D is possibly TRBD2 (5 bases). This CDR3 spans 13 amino acids. Trimming took 4 bases from V and 4 from J, leaving 11 bases between them. Germline CDR1 and CDR2: KGHSY and FQNENV. The CDR3 sequence is CASSPLDGYEQYF. The CDR3 DNA follows: TGTGCCAGCAGCCCACTAGACGGTTACGAGCAGTACTTC.

This clonotype was found a few times. The chain employs TRBV29-1 and TRBJ2-1; TRBD1 is a possible D gene (5 bases). Germline CDR1 reads SQVTM; CDR2 reads ANQGSEA. This CDR3 has 11 residues. Trimming left V 7 bases short and J 5 bases short, with 9 bases between. The CDR3 nucleotides are TGCAGCGGCTGCAGGGACAATGAGCAGTTCTTC. Translated, it gives CSGCRDNEQFF.

This clonotype has only one observation. The chain has TRBV12-3 or TRBV12-4 and TRBJ2-7; 10 nucleotides agree with TRBD2. V trimming: 8 bases; J trimming: 6 bases; junction bases outside the gene matches: 13. This CDR3 is 15 amino acids long. The chain's CDR3 is CASGPGGLATGEQYF. The CDR3, as DNA: TGTGCCAGCGGCCCTGGGGGACTAGCGACGGGCGAGCAGTACTTC.

This clonotype has only a few counts. CDR3 protein: CASSQGLKGNTGELFF. The DNA for the CDR3 is TGCGCCAGCAGCCAAGGACTAAAGGGGAACACCGGGGAGCTGTTTTTT. The chain recombines TRBV4-1 with TRBJ2-2; weak D call: TRBD2 (5 bases). CDR3 length equals 16 residues. Trimming took 1 base from V and 1 from J, leaving 10 bases between them. The germline gives CDR1 MGHRA, CDR2 YSYEKL.

The chain recombines TRBV12-3 or TRBV12-4 with TRBJ2-5; 9 nucleotides line up with TRBD2. V shed 5 bases and J 1 base; nucleotides not matched to a gene: 5. The CDR3 extends over 15 amino acids. The chain's CDR3 is CASSPLAGTQETQYF. DNA of the CDR3: TGTGCCAGCAGTCCTCTAGCGGGGACCCAAGAGACCCAGTACTTC.

This clonotype was detected only a few times. This chain connects TRBV12-3 or TRBV12-4 to TRBJ1-6, with D uncertain. Trimming cost V 0 bases and J 6 bases, with 15 bases left between them. This CDR3 has 17 amino acids. The CDR3 protein is CASSLAELWPLNSPLHF. For the CDR3, the DNA is TGTGCCAGCAGTTTAGCGGAGCTGTGGCCTCTTAATTCACCCCTCCACTTT.

This clonotype was detected only a few times. The V and J genes are TRBV10-3 and TRBJ2-2, with D perhaps matching TRBD2 (6 bases). The CDR3 has 12 amino acids. Between the trimmed V and J ends, which lost 2 bases and 8 bases, there was a span of 6 bases. Germline V gives CDR1 ENHRY, CDR2 SYGVKD. CDR3 loop: CAISEREGELFF. CDR3 in DNA: TGTGCCATCAGTGAGCGGGAGGGGGAGCTGTTTTTT.

This clonotype appeared a few times. The genes are TRBV5-1 and TRBJ2-5, with D perhaps TRBD2 (5 bases). CDR3 length: 14 residues. Germline V gene data show CDR1 as SGHRS and CDR2 as YFSETQ. With 3 bases removed from V and 5 bases from J, the gap between germline ends came to 14 bases. The CDR3 spells CASSWRTGLETQYF. The DNA for the CDR3 is TGCGCCAGCAGCTGGCGGACTGGCTTGGAGACCCAGTACTTC.